The 18 T cell receptor beta chains below all came from one sample that was sequenced in a study of T cells in Graves' hyperthyroidism and ophthalmopathy. Amplified TCR beta CDR3 regions came from RNA transcripts. HTBI primers were employed in a first-round RT-PCR of the TCR CDR3. One entry per CDR3 protein, called by TCRdb with MiXCR from the multiplex PCR reads. The sample carries around 540,000 distinct CDR3 sequences, about 16% recorded once. Sequencing used blood. The source is a young woman with Graves' ophthalmopathy.

As to this clonotype: The junction departs from germline at one end; a sequencing error may be responsible. The chain uses TRBV7-9 and TRBJ1-1; D is unresolved. The CDR3 totals 13 residues. Germline loops: CDR1 SEHNR, CDR2 FQNEAQ (reference sequence). CDR3 region: CASRIGGNAEAFF. DNA of the CDR3: TGTGCCAGCAGAATCGGCGGGAACGCTGAAGCTTTCTTT.

This clonotype turned up a few times. This chain links TRBV10-3 with TRBJ2-1; D might be TRBD2 (6 bases). The CDR3 has 15 residues. The V and J ends lost 6 bases and 7 bases respectively, with 19 bases between them. CDR1 and CDR2 (germline): ENHRY, SYGVKD. The chain's CDR3 is CAISPLGGFWNEQFF. CDR3 coding DNA: TGTGCCATCAGCCCTCTCGGGGGATTCTGGAATGAGCAGTTCTTC.

The sample holds a few counts of this clonotype. The chain carries TRBV7-3 and TRBJ1-5, with a weak D call TRBD1 (5 bases). CDR3 length equals 16 residues. Trimming shortened V by 5 bases and J by 2 bases, and 16 bases separated the two germline ends. CDR1 is SGHTA and CDR2 is FQGTGA in the germline V gene. The CDR3, as DNA: TGTGCCAGCAGCCAAACATACCGACAGCGCAATCAGCCCCAGCATTTT. Protein sequence: CASSQTYRQRNQPQHF.

This clonotype occurred a few times. The gene calls are TRBV20-1 and TRBJ2-5, with 9 bases fitting TRBD2. The CDR3 spans 14 residues. Germline V CDR1 and CDR2: DFQATT, SNEGSKA (reference sequence). Losses at the gene ends were 3 bases for V and 2 bases for J; bases not matched to a gene: 4. The CDR3 is CSASAGGVQETQYF. The DNA for the CDR3 is TGCAGTGCTAGTGCGGGAGGGGTTCAAGAGACCCAGTACTTC.

The V gene is TRBV2, the J gene TRBJ2-2; possible D gene TRBD2, 6 bases. The length of the CDR3 is 15 residues. In germline, CDR1 is SNHLY, CDR2 FYNNEI. The V and J ends lost 8 bases and 5 bases respectively, with 18 bases between them. Here the CDR3 DNA reads TGTGCCAGCGGGAAGGAGGGGCCGGGAACCGGGGAGCTGTTTTTT. It is translated as CASGKEGPGTGELFF.

This clonotype was counted many times. This rearrangement joins TRBV30 to TRBJ2-7, with 7 bases that match TRBD2. The V gene's germline CDR1 is GTSNPN and CDR2 SVGIG (reference sequence). The CDR3 is 14 amino acids. Trimming at V came to 0 bases and at J to 2 bases, leaving 4 bases not matched to a gene. CDR3 in amino acids: CAWSVQAGAYEQYF. The DNA for the CDR3 is TGTGCCTGGAGTGTACAGGCGGGAGCCTACGAGCAGTACTTC.

J is TRBJ1-6 and V is TRBV10-3; D remains unclear. The germline gives CDR1 ENHRY, CDR2 SYGVKD. V was clipped by 3 bases and J by 3 bases, with 9 bases between them. This CDR3 contains 15 residues. CDR3 region: CAISDASNYNSPLHF. The CDR3 DNA reads as TGTGCCATCAGTGACGCCAGCAACTATAATTCACCCCTCCACTTT.

This clonotype was counted only a few times. The chain uses TRBV6-5 and TRBJ2-3; D gene ambiguous. The germline V gene encodes CDR1 MNHEY and CDR2 SVGAGI. The CDR3 runs to 15 residues. With 2 bases removed from V and 2 bases from J, the gap between germline ends came to 11 bases. This chain's CDR3 is CASSYRSTATDTQYF. CDR3 DNA sequence: TGTGCCAGCAGTTACCGATCGACTGCCACAGATACGCAGTATTTT.

This clonotype was seen at least ten times. V usage is TRBV28 and J usage is TRBJ2-7, with 15 bases that match TRBD2. Per germline, CDR1 MDHEN and CDR2 SYDVKM. J was trimmed by 5 bases and V by 6 bases; bases with no gene match: 5. This CDR3 has 15 amino acids. The CDR3 loop reads CASRGLAGGRDEQYF. CDR3 in DNA: TGTGCCAGCAGGGGACTAGCGGGAGGCAGGGACGAGCAGTACTTC.

The V call is TRBV10-3, the J call TRBJ2-3; 14 bases match TRBD2. Looked up from germline, CDR1 is ENHRY and CDR2 is SYGVKD. V shed 7 bases and J 0 bases; nucleotides not matched to a gene: 6. The CDR3 contains 17 residues. CDR3 amino acids: CAIKGLAGDESTDTQYF. The CDR3 nucleotides are TGTGCCATCAAGGGACTAGCGGGAGATGAGAGCACAGATACGCAGTATTTT.

The table lists this clonotype with a few counts. V is TRBV2 and J is TRBJ1-5; 7 bases line up with TRBD1. Germline V gene lookup returns CDR1 SNHLY and CDR2 FYNNEI. The CDR3 consists of 19 residues. The J segment lost 9 bases and the V segment lost 3 bases, leaving 23 bases of the junction unmatched. The CDR3 here is CASSEGFLRGRMGVSPQHF. As DNA, the CDR3 is TGTGCCAGCAGTGAGGGTTTTTTGAGGGGGCGAATGGGGGTATCGCCCCAGCATTTT.

This chain joins TRBV15 and TRBJ2-3; D remains unclear. The CDR3 sequence is 15 residues long. V lost 0 bases and J lost 0, with 7 bases in between. Germline V gene data show CDR1 as LNHNV and CDR2 as YYDKDF (reference sequence). The DNA of the CDR3 is TGTGCCACCAGCAGAGATCTGACTAGCACAGATACGCAGTATTTT. It is translated as CATSRDLTSTDTQYF. Full variable domain (outside the CDR3, taken from reference TRBV15 and TRBJ2-3): DAMVIQNPRYQVTQFGKPVTLSCSQTLNHNVMYWYQQKSSQAPKLLFHYYDKDFNNEADTPDNFQSRRPNTSFCFLDIRSPGLGDTAMYLCATSRDLTSTDTQYFGPGTRLTVL.

The chain has TRBV11-2 and TRBJ2-5; 7 bases match TRBD2. The junction had 5 bases not matched to a gene; V was cut back by 0 bases and J by 4 bases. Germline V CDR1 and CDR2: SGHAT, FQNNGV. CDR3 length equals 15 residues. The CDR3 bases are TGTGCCAGCAGCTTAGAGGGAGGGCCGGGAGAGACCCAGTACTTC. Encoded protein: CASSLEGGPGETQYF.

This rearrangement joins TRBV3-1 to TRBJ2-1; the D call may be TRBD1 or TRBD2 (5 bases each). V lost 0 bases to trimming and J lost 9 bases, with 21 bases between them. The CDR3 extends over 17 amino acids. The germline V gene has CDR1 LGHDT and CDR2 YNNKEL (reference sequence). CDR3: CASSQDHRWAGTPEQFF. CDR3 DNA: TGTGCCAGCAGCCAAGATCACCGTTGGGCAGGGACGCCTGAGCAGTTCTTC.

V is TRBV25-1 and J is TRBJ2-1; a weak D match, TRBD1 (6 bases). This CDR3 comprises 16 residues. The V end was cut by 5 bases, the J end by 2 bases, with 16 bases between. Germline CDR1 and CDR2: MGHDK and SYGVNS. The CDR3 reads CASSLGGSPTYNEQFF. CDR3 in DNA: TGTGCCAGCAGTTTAGGGGGAAGTCCCACCTACAATGAGCAGTTCTTC.

This clonotype came up a few times. In DNA form, the CDR3 reads TGTGCCAGTAGTCGGGTCGCGGGAGGCTCCTACAATGAGCAGTTCTTC. It is translated as CASSRVAGGSYNEQFF. J is TRBJ2-1 and V is TRBV19, with 8 bases aligning to TRBD2. The CDR3 sequence is 16 residues long. The V segment lost 5 bases and the J segment 0 bases; nucleotides outside the gene matches: 6. Looked up from germline, CDR1 is LNHDA and CDR2 is SQIVND (reference sequence).

This clonotype was observed many times. The V gene is TRBV11-3, the J gene TRBJ2-3; D is ambiguous. Per the germline V gene, CDR1 is SGHNT and CDR2 is YENEEA. The V end was cut by 5 bases, the J end by 2 bases, with 5 bases between. This CDR3 is 12 amino acids long. CDR3 loop: CASSEDTDTQYF. The CDR3 coding sequence is TGTGCCAGCAGCGAGGACACAGATACGCAGTATTTT. The whole variable domain, filled in from reference TRBV11-3 and TRBJ2-3, reads EAGVVQSPRYKIIEKKQPVAFWCNPISGHNTLYWYLQNLGQGPELLIRYENEEAVDDSQLPKDRFSAERLKGVDSTLKIQPAELGDSAVYLCASSEDTDTQYFGPGTRLTVL.

There are a few counts of this clonotype. The gene calls are TRBV29-1 and TRBJ2-3, with TRBD1 matching 9 bases. Trimming took 5 bases from V and 3 from J; bases not matched to a gene: 9. CDR3 size: 15 residues. Looked up from germline, CDR1 is SQVTM and CDR2 is ANQGSEA. The CDR3 loop reads CSVRLTGGATDTQYF. The CDR3 region has the DNA TGCAGCGTTAGACTTACAGGGGGCGCAACAGATACGCAGTATTTT.